Each of the 31 T cell receptor beta chains below was sequenced from the same sample in a study of cytomegalovirus exposure and HLA in healthy donors. Primers for the PCR totalled 60 Vbeta and 13 Jbeta. TCRdb's table, derived via immunoSEQ multiplex PCR, lists solely in-frame clones and lacks some. The top ten clones hold about 2.4% of a sample with approximately 170,000 clones, roughly 80% of them seen once. The sequenced sample was PBMCs. The receptor source for this set is a male donor in good health and CMV-seronegative.

V usage is TRBV18 and J usage is TRBJ1-2; D call uncertain. V lost 4 bases, J lost 4 bases, and 7 bases lay in between. There are 12 residues in the CDR3. Germline-derived CDR1 and CDR2 are KGHSH and LQKENI. This CDR3 reads CASSRGAYGYTF. The CDR3 region has the DNA TGTGCCAGCTCACGGGGAGCCTATGGCTACACCTTC.

Concerning this clone itself: The same CDR3 also results from other DNA sequences found in this sample. The rearrangement joins TRBV9 to TRBJ1-1; no firm D call. Germline CDR1 reads SGDLS; CDR2 reads YYNGEE. This CDR3 has 13 amino acids. V was pared by 0 bases and J by 1 base, with 4 bases between. The CDR3 bases are TGTGCCAGCAGCGTAGCACAGAACACTGAAGCTTTCTTT. Translating it yields CASSVAQNTEAFF. The full variable domain, its missing parts supplied by reference TRBV9 and TRBJ1-1, is DSGVTQTPKHLITATGQRVTLRCSPRSGDLSVYWYQQSLDQGLQFLIQYYNGEERAKGNILERFSAQQFPDLHSELNLSSLELGDSALYFCASSVAQNTEAFFGQGTRLTVV.

V is TRBV4-3 and J is TRBJ2-7; D may be TRBD1 (6 bases). The CDR3 contains 15 residues. Germline CDR1 is LGHNA and CDR2 is YSLEER. The germline V and J ends were trimmed by 1 base and 4 bases, with 14 bases remaining between them. DNA for the CDR3: TGCGCCAGCAGCCAAGGGGCAGGGGCTCGGTACGAGCAGTACTTC. Protein: CASSQGAGARYEQYF.

V and J are TRBV7-2 and TRBJ2-3; D may be TRBD2 (5 bases). Germline CDR1 SGHTA, CDR2 FQGNSA. CDR3 size: 13 residues. Trimming shortened V by 11 bases and J by 3 bases, and 15 bases separated the two germline ends. In DNA form, the CDR3 reads TGTGCCGATCGGGGTGAAGGGACAGATACGCAGTATTTT. Translating gives CADRGEGTDTQYF.

The J gene is TRBJ2-7, the V gene TRBV7-2; the D gene is possibly TRBD1 (6 bases). The germline V gene has CDR1 SGHTA and CDR2 FQGNSA. V dropped 5 bases and J dropped 0 bases, with 11 bases sitting between them. The CDR3 is 14 amino acids. In DNA form, the CDR3 reads TGTGCCAGCAGCGGGGACATCCGCTCCTACGAGCAGTACTTC. Protein product: CASSGDIRSYEQYF.

V is TRBV6-4 and J is TRBJ2-1; 8 positions match TRBD2. Unmatched junction bases numbered 10, after V lost 10 bases and J lost 5 bases. The germline gives CDR1 MRHNA, CDR2 SNTAGT. CDR3 size: 14 residues. Here the CDR3 reads CATRTSSRNNEQFF. As DNA, the CDR3 is TGTGCCACGAGGACTAGCTCGAGAAACAATGAGCAGTTCTTC.

The genes are TRBV5-4 and TRBJ2-1; TRBD2 agrees at 8 bases. CDR1 and CDR2 from the germline V gene are SGHNT and YYREEE (reference sequence). With 4 bases clipped from V and 9 bases from J, the junction kept 15 bases outside the gene matches. The CDR3 is 16 residues long. Here the CDR3 DNA reads TGTGCCAGCAGCAGATCGGGGGGGGGTTTTAGGAGTGAGCAGTTCTTC. Its protein is CASSRSGGGFRSEQFF.

The chain carries TRBV15 and TRBJ2-3, with D unresolved. The CDR3 covers 14 residues. Germline values: CDR1 LNHNV, CDR2 YYDKDF (reference sequence). V was trimmed by 1 base and J by 1 base, leaving 6 bases between them. CDR3: CATSRVGRTDTQYF. Written as DNA, the CDR3 is TGTGCCACCAGCAGAGTGGGCCGCACAGATACGCAGTATTTT.

V gene TRBV10-3 combines with J gene TRBJ2-3, with 7 bases fitting TRBD1. The ends lost 3 bases at V and 4 bases at J; junction bases unmatched: 1. The length of the CDR3 is 13 residues. CDR1 is ENHRY, CDR2 SYGVKD, per germline. The CDR3 region is CAISDQGADTQYF. The DNA of the CDR3 is TGTGCCATCAGTGATCAGGGGGCAGATACGCAGTATTTT.

This clone has a single count. This chain joins TRBV2 and TRBJ2-7; D possibly corresponds to TRBD1 (6 bases). Germline assignment: CDR1 SNHLY and CDR2 FYNNEI. V was trimmed by 3 bases and J by 8 bases, leaving 8 bases between them. The CDR3 sequence is 11 residues long. The CDR3 DNA reads TGTGCCAGCAGTGACTGGGACAAGCAGTACTTC. Its translation is CASSDWDKQYF.

The chain recombines TRBV7-8 with TRBJ2-7; D gene unclear. Germline V gene lookup returns CDR1 SGHVS and CDR2 FQNEAQ. The CDR3 consists of 14 residues. V dropped 5 bases and J dropped 6 bases, with 17 bases sitting between them. Here the CDR3 DNA reads TGTGCCAGCAGCGTCTCTCTCTTTGTCGTCGAGCAGTACTTC. Translating it yields CASSVSLFVVEQYF.

The V and J genes are TRBV7-9 and TRBJ1-1; TRBD1 is a possible D gene (5 bases). The CDR3 runs 16 residues. The V gene lost 1 base and the J gene lost 2 bases, with 14 bases spanning the gap. Germline V gene data show CDR1 as SEHNR and CDR2 as FQNEAQ (reference sequence). CDR3 amino acids: CASSLVGTGENTEAFF. DNA of the CDR3: TGTGCCAGCAGCTTAGTTGGTACAGGAGAAAACACTGAAGCTTTCTTT.

The V gene is TRBV7-2, the J gene TRBJ2-1; 12 bases are shared with TRBD2. Germline CDR1 reads SGHTA; CDR2 reads FQGNSA. V gave up 4 bases and J gave up 15 bases; unmatched junction bases: 7. The length of the CDR3 is 13 residues. The CDR3 protein is CASSSQTSGRRFF. Written as DNA, the CDR3 is TGTGCCAGCAGCTCTCAGACTAGCGGGAGACGGTTCTTC.

This clone was seen ten or more times. The chain couples TRBV4-3 to TRBJ1-4, with a tentative D call TRBD1 (5 bases). V was pared by 3 bases and J by 6 bases, with 17 bases between. This CDR3 has 16 residues. Looked up from germline, CDR1 is LGHNA and CDR2 is YSLEER. The CDR3 here is CASSQVPGLSHEKLFF. CDR3 bases: TGCGCCAGCAGCCAGGTACCGGGACTGTCCCATGAAAAACTGTTTTTT.

V gene TRBV29-1 combines with J gene TRBJ1-1; no clear D gene. Germline V gives CDR1 SQVTM, CDR2 ANQGSEA. Trimming took 7 bases from V and 5 from J, leaving 14 bases between them. The CDR3 is made up of 12 amino acids. For the CDR3, the DNA is TGCAGCGCCGAACGGGGAGGGACTGAAGCTTTCTTT. Amino acid sequence: CSAERGGTEAFF.

The table lists this clone with a few counts. The genes are TRBV15 and TRBJ2-6; D call uncertain. V lost 0 bases to trimming and J lost 2 bases, with 5 bases between them. CDR3 length: 15 residues. Germline V gene sequence: CDR1 LNHNV, CDR2 YYDKDF (reference sequence). In DNA, the CDR3 is TGTGCCACCAGCAGAGATCAAACTGGGGCCAACGTCCTGACTTTC. Translation: CATSRDQTGANVLTF.

The chain has TRBV7-2 and TRBJ2-6, with a tentative D call TRBD1 (5 bases). V lost 2 bases, J lost 1 base, and 6 bases lay in between. The CDR3 is 15 residues long. The germline gives CDR1 SGHTA, CDR2 FQGNSA. The CDR3 is CASSLRGSGANVLTF. CDR3 sequence (DNA): TGTGCCAGCAGCTTAAGGGGATCTGGGGCCAACGTCCTGACTTTC.

A few counts support this clone. The rearrangement joins TRBV4-3 to TRBJ2-7, with D maybe TRBD1 (5 bases). In germline, CDR1 is LGHNA, CDR2 YSLEER. The CDR3 runs to 16 residues. With 4 bases removed from V and 3 bases from J, the gap between germline ends came to 19 bases. The CDR3 sequence is CASSPNRSPPGYEQYF. The CDR3 region has the DNA TGCGCCAGCAGCCCAAACAGGTCCCCTCCGGGCTACGAGCAGTACTTC.

The chain uses TRBV27 and TRBJ2-5, with 9 bases lining up with TRBD2. Matching the DNA end better, TRBJ2-7 makes the J call doubtful. This CDR3 contains 14 residues. The V gene's germline CDR1 is MNHEY and CDR2 SMNVEV (reference sequence). The CDR3 spells CASNPAGGSYEQYF. In DNA, the CDR3 is TGTGCCAGCAATCCGGCGGGAGGGTCCTACGAGCAGTACTTC.

CDR3: CASSLGGRYNEQFF. Here the CDR3 DNA reads TGTGCCAGTAGTCTCGGCGGGAGATACAATGAGCAGTTCTTC. V and J are TRBV19 and TRBJ2-1, with TRBD2 identical over 7 bases. The CDR3 has 14 amino acids. Germline CDR1 is LNHDA and CDR2 is SQIVND (reference sequence). The junction had 5 bases not matched to a gene; V was cut back by 5 bases and J by 4 bases.

The chain combines TRBV7-9 with TRBJ1-1, with D possibly matching TRBD1 (5 bases). V dropped 3 bases and J dropped 4 bases, with 9 bases sitting between them. CDR1 SEHNR and CDR2 FQNEAQ come from the germline V gene (reference sequence). The CDR3 is 13 residues long. The CDR3 spells CASSFGRATEAFF. CDR3 DNA: TGTGCCAGCAGCTTCGGCAGGGCCACTGAAGCTTTCTTT.

The chain combines TRBV7-2 with TRBJ2-7, with 8 bases that match TRBD1. Losses at the gene ends were 4 bases for V and 7 bases for J; bases not matched to a gene: 9. The germline CDR1 and CDR2 sequences are SGHTA and FQGNSA. The CDR3 length is 14 residues. The DNA of the CDR3 is TGTGCCAGCAGCTACCGACAGGGGCCTAGGGAGCAGTACTTC. Encoded protein: CASSYRQGPREQYF.

J is TRBJ2-7 and V is TRBV29-1; D remains unclear. This CDR3 spans 14 amino acids. Germline V gene data show CDR1 as SQVTM and CDR2 as ANQGSEA. Trimming shortened V by 0 bases and J by 0 bases, and 9 bases separated the two germline ends. The DNA for the CDR3 is TGCAGCGTTGAAGACTCAGGATACTCCTACGAGCAGTACTTC. Translated: CSVEDSGYSYEQYF.

The V gene is TRBV2, the J gene TRBJ2-7; 11 nucleotides align to TRBD1. This CDR3 comprises 15 residues. Germline V CDR1 and CDR2: SNHLY, FYNNEI. With V trimmed by 3 bases and J by 6 bases, 7 bases remained unmatched. This chain's CDR3 is CASSEDRGRDLEQYF. The CDR3 DNA sequence: TGTGCCAGCAGTGAGGACAGGGGGCGCGATCTCGAGCAGTACTTC. The variable domain in full, with the rest retrieved from reference TRBV2 and TRBJ2-7, is EPEVTQTPSHQVTQMGQEVILRCVPISNHLYFYWYRQILGQKVEFLVSFYNNEISEKSEIFDDQFSVERPDGSNFTLKIRSTKLEDSAMYFCASSEDRGRDLEQYFGPGTRLTVT.

The CDR3 is CASSKQGSNQPQHF. DNA of the CDR3: TGTGCCAGCAGCAAACAGGGGAGCAATCAGCCCCAGCATTTT. The J gene is TRBJ1-5, the V gene TRBV21-1; the table's D call, TRBD1, was not checked against the DNA. TRBV21-1 is recorded as a pseudogene. The CDR3 is made up of 14 amino acids.

This clone was detected once. The chain links TRBV25-1 to TRBJ2-1, with 11 bases fitting TRBD1. The CDR3 runs 14 residues. CDR1 and CDR2 from the germline V gene are MGHDK and SYGVNS. V dropped 6 bases and J dropped 3; count of bases not matched to a gene: 1. The CDR3 spells CASRGQGVYNEQFF. In DNA, the CDR3 is TGTGCCAGCAGGGGACAGGGGGTCTACAATGAGCAGTTCTTC. Using reference TRBV25-1 and TRBJ2-1 for the parts outside the CDR3, the full variable domain is EADIYQTPRYLVIGTGKKITLECSQTMGHDKMYWYQQDPGMELHLIHYSYGVNSTEKGDLSSESTVSRIRTEHFPLTLESARPSHTSQYLCASRGQGVYNEQFFGPGTRLTVL.

The genes are TRBV9 and TRBJ2-7, with D possibly matching TRBD2 (6 bases). The CDR3 covers 12 residues. Trimming took off 2 bases at V and 7 bases at J, with 10 bases between the two ends. Looked up from germline, CDR1 is SGDLS and CDR2 is YYNGEE. The CDR3, as DNA: TGTGCCAGCAGCGTGGATGGGGGGGAGCAGTACTTC. It yields the protein CASSVDGGEQYF.

The chain carries TRBV27 and TRBJ1-1; D uncertain. Trimming removed 7 bases from V and 1 base from J, with 13 bases in between. The CDR3 has 14 amino acids. Per germline, CDR1 MNHEY and CDR2 SMNVEV (reference sequence). The CDR3 is CASNQVGKNTEAFF. The CDR3 DNA reads TGTGCCAGCAATCAGGTGGGCAAGAACACTGAAGCTTTCTTT.

This rearrangement joins TRBV28 to TRBJ2-1; 7 positions match TRBD2. The CDR3 has 14 amino acids. The germline CDR1 and CDR2 sequences are MDHEN and SYDVKM. With 5 bases clipped from V and 10 bases from J, the junction kept 11 bases outside the gene matches. The CDR3 protein is CASSLSTSRREQFF. CDR3 nucleotide sequence: TGTGCCAGCAGTCTGTCGACTAGCCGGAGGGAGCAGTTCTTC.

This chain uses TRBV30 with TRBJ2-7, with TRBD2 matching 7 bases. Looked up from germline, CDR1 is GTSNPN and CDR2 is SVGIG (reference sequence). This CDR3 has 13 residues. Losses at the gene ends were 4 bases for V and 6 bases for J; bases not matched to a gene: 9. This CDR3 reads CAWTPGGWGEQYF. The CDR3 DNA reads as TGTGCCTGGACCCCGGGGGGTTGGGGCGAGCAGTACTTC. The full variable domain, with the rest looked up from reference TRBV30 and TRBJ2-7, is SQTIHQWPATLVQPVGSPLSLECTVEGTSNPNLYWYRQAAGRGLQLLFYSVGIGQISSEVPQNLSASRPQDRQFILSSKKLLLSDSGFYLCAWTPGGWGEQYFGPGTRLTVT.

The CDR3 protein is CASSLLEGGGSNQPQHF. The CDR3 coding sequence is TGTGCCAGCAGTCTCCTGGAGGGAGGGGGTAGCAATCAGCCCCAGCATTTT. V and J are TRBV28 and TRBJ1-5; a weak D match, TRBD1 (6 bases). The CDR3 covers 17 residues. Germline V CDR1 and CDR2: MDHEN, SYDVKM. Trimming left V 5 bases short and J 0 bases short, with 17 bases between.